What follows describes a single TCR beta chain. The antigen is unknown. This CDR3 region has 16 residues. The germline V gene encodes CDR1 SGHDN and CDR2 FVKESK. Trimming removed 5 bases from V and 0 bases from J, with 13 bases in between. Here immunoSEQ multiplex PCR was the method, and the copy in TCRdb shows in-frame clones only, minus some. The sample holds under 200,000 clones, 90% seen once. The data belong to a study of T cell responses to AZD1222 COVID-19 vaccine. Broader study findings: Among the donors, most were white British and more were female, and clonal diversity was possibly underestimated.

The V and J genes are TRBV14 and TRBJ2-2, with TRBD2 as a possible D gene (5 bases). Sequencing used peripheral blood, obtained on day 0 of AZD1222 vaccination. The clonotype comes from an adult in good health. The CDR3 DNA follows: TGTGCCAGCAGCGAATCTGGAGGCCCGAACACCGGGGAGCTGTTTTTT. As protein: CASSESGGPNTGELFF. Filled out from reference TRBV14 and TRBJ2-2, the complete variable domain reads EAGVTQFPSHSVIEKGQTVTLRCDPISGHDNLYWYRRVMGKEIKFLLHFVKESKQDESGMPNNRFLAERTGGTYSTLKVQPAELEDSGVYFCASSESGGPNTGELFFGEGSRLTVL.